The sequence of this T cell receptor beta chain was determined in a study of blood T cell repertoires in COVID-19. Study at large: The United States, Italy and Spain were the sources of the acute and convalescent COVID-19 samples.

Adults between about 18 and 95 years of age took part from under 30 US areas. Which cohort a participant joined came from the clinical history participants gave. Using immunoSEQ multiplex PCR, the repertoire was profiled, and TCRdb retains in-frame clones only, with some absent. The sample has around 200,000 clones, more than 80% seen once; the top ten hold 1.2%. This clone was detected many times. This CDR3 has 13 residues. Trimming removed 7 bases from V and 3 bases from J, with 16 bases in between. In germline, CDR1 is GTSNPN, CDR2 SVGIG (reference sequence). This clonotype originated in a man aged 30 to 39 who had recovered from COVID-19. The chain links TRBV30 to TRBJ2-7; possible D gene TRBD2, 5 bases. Sequenced sample: PBMCs or T cells enriched from blood (not recorded which). The CDR3 here is CASTAPGDYEQYF. In DNA, the CDR3 is TGTGCCTCAACAGCGCCCGGGGACTACGAGCAGTACTTC.